This TCR beta chain was captured by sequencing in a study of CD8 T cells in Susac syndrome. With random hexamers, reverse transcription was performed on about 0.5 to 1 ug of RNA. immunoSEQ multiplex PCR amplified TCR beta CDR3 across 54 Vbeta, 13 Jbeta. From the immunoSEQ multiplex PCR reads, TCRdb called clonotypes with MiXCR, one entry per CDR3 protein. The sample has 180,000 or so distinct CDR3 sequences; around 94% are singletons. In germline, CDR1 is LGHDT, CDR2 YNNKEL (reference sequence). The CDR3 sequence is 13 residues long. V gave up 6 bases and J gave up 7 bases, with 13 bases separating them. While CD8+ and CD4+ T cells were isolated negatively, TEMRA cells were enriched by FACS.

The chain links TRBV3-1 to TRBJ2-1; D is undetermined. Material: CD4+ T cells from PBMCs. The clonotype originates from a human donor in good health. Written as DNA, the CDR3 is TGTGCCAGCAGAAGCTCTCAGTGGAATGAGCAGTTCTTC. Its translation: CASRSSQWNEQFF.